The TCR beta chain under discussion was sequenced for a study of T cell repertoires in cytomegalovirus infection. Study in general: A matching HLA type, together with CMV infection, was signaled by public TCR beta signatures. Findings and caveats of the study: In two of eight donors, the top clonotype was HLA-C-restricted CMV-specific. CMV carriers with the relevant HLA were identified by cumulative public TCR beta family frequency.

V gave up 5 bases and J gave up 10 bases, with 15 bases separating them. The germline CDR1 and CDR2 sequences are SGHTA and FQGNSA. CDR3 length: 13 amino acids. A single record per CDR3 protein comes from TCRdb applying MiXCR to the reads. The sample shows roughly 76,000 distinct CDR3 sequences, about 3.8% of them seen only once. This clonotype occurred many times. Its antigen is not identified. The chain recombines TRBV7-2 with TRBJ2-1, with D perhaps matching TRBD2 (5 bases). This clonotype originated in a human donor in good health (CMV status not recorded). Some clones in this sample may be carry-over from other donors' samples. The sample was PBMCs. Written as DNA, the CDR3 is TGTGCCAGCAGCCACGGATCGACGGGGGAGCAGTTCTTC. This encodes CASSHGSTGEQFF.